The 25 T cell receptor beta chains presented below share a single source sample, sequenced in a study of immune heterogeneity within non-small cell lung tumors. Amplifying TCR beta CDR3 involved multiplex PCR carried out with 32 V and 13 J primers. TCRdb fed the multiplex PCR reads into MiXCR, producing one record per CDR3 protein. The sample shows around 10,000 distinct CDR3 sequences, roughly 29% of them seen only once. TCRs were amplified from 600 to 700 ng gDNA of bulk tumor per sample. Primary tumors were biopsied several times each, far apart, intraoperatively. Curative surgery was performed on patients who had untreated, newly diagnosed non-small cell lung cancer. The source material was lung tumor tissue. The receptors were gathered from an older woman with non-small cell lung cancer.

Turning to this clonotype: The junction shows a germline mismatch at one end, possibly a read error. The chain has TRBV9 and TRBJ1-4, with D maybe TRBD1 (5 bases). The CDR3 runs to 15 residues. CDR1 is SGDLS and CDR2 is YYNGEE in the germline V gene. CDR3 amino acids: CATSVRGSGVEKLFF. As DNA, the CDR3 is TGTGCCACCAGCGTAAGGGGATCGGGGGTTGAAAAACTGTTTTTT.

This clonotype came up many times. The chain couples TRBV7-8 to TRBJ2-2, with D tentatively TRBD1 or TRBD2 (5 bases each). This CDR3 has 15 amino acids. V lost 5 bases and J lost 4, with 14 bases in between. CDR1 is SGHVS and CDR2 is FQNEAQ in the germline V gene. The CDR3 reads CASSTGRDITGELFF. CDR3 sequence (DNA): TGTGCCAGCAGCACGGGACGAGATATCACCGGGGAGCTGTTTTTT.

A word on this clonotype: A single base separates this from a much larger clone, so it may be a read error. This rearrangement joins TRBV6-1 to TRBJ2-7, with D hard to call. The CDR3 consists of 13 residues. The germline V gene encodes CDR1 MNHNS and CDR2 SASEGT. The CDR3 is CASGELANYEQYF. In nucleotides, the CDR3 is TGTGCCAGCGGTGAATTGGCAAACTACGAGCAGTACTTC.

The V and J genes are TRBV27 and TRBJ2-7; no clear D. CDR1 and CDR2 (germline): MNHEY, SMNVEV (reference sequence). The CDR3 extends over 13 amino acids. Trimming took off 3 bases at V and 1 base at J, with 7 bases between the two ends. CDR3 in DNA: TGTGCCAGCAGTTTTGCCCAGTCCTACGAGCAGTACTTC. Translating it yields CASSFAQSYEQYF.

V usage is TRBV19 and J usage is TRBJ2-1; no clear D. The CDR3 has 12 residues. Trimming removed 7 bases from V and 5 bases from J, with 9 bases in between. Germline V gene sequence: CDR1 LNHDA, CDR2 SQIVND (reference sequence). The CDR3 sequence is CASISRNNEQFF. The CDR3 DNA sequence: TGTGCCAGTATCTCGCGGAACAATGAGCAGTTCTTC.

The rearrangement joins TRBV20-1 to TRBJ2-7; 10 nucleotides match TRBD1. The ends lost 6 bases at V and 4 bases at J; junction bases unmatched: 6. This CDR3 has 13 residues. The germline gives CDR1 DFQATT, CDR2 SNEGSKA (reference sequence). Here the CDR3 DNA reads TGCAGTGCCGGCAGGGACAGGGGATACGAGCAGTACTTC. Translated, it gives CSAGRDRGYEQYF.

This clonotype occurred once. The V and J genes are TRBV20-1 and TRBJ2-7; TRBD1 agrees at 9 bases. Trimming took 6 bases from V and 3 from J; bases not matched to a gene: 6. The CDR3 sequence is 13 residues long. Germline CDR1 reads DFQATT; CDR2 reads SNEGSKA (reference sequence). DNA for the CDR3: TGCAGTGCAAGCCGGGACAGGGTCTACGAGCAGTACTTC. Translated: CSASRDRVYEQYF.

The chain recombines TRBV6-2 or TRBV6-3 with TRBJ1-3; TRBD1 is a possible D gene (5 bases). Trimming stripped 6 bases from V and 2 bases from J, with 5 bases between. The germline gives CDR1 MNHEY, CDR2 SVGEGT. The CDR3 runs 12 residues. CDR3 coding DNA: TGTGCCAGCAGGGGGGCTGGAAACACCATATATTTT. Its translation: CASRGAGNTIYF.

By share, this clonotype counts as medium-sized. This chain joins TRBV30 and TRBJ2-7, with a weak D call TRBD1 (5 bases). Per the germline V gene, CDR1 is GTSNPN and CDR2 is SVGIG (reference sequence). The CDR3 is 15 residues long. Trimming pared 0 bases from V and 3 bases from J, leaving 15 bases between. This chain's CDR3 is CAWSVRAGNFYEQYF. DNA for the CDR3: TGTGCCTGGAGTGTAAGGGCAGGGAATTTCTACGAGCAGTACTTC.

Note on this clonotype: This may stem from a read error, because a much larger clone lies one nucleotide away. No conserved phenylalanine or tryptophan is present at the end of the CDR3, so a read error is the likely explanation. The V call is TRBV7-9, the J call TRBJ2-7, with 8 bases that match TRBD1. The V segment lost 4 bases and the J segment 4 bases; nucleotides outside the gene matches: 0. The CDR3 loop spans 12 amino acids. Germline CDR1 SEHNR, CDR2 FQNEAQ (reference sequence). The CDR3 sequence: CASSWTGYEQYS. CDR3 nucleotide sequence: TGTGCCAGCAGCTGGACAGGGTACGAGCAGTACTCC.

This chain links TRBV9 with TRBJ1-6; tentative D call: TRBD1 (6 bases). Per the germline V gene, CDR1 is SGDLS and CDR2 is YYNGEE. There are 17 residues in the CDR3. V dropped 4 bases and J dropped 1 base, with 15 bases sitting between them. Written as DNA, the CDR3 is TGTGCCAGCAGCACACGACAGGAGAGGTCCTATAATTCACCCCTCCACTTT. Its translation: CASSTRQERSYNSPLHF.

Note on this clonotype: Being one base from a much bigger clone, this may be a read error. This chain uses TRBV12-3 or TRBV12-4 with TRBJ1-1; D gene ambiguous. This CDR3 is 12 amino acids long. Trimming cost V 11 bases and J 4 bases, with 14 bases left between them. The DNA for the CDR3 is TGTGCCGGCCTAGCCGATGGCACTGAAGCTTTCTTT. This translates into CAGLADGTEAFF.

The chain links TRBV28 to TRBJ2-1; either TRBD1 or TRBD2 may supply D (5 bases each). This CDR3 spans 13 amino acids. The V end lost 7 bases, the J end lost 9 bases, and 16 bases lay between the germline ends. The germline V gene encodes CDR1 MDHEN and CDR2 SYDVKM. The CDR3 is CASNRDVEGEQFF. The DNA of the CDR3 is TGTGCCAGCAACCGGGACGTAGAGGGTGAGCAGTTCTTC.

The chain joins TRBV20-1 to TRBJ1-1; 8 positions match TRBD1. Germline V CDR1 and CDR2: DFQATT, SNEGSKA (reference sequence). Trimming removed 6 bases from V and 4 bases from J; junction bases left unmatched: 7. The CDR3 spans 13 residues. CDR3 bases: TGCAGTGCGGCCAGGGGGCACATCACTGAAGCTTTCTTT. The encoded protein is CSAARGHITEAFF.

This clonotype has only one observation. The CDR3 DNA is TGTGCCAGCAGTGGGACAGGGGGCAATCAGCCCCAGCATTTT. It encodes CASSGTGGNQPQHF. The chain recombines TRBV6-1 with TRBJ1-5, with 9 bases fitting TRBD1. The germline V gene encodes CDR1 MNHNS and CDR2 SASEGT. CDR3 size: 14 residues. Trimming at V came to 4 bases and at J to 2 bases, leaving 0 bases not matched to a gene.

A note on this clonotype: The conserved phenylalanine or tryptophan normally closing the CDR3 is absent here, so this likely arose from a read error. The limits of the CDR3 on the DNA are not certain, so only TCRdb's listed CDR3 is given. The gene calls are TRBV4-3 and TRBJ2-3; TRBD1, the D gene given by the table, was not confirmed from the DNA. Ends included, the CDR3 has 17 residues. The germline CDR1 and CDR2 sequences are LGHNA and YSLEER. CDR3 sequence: CASSQGGQAAYEQYFGP.

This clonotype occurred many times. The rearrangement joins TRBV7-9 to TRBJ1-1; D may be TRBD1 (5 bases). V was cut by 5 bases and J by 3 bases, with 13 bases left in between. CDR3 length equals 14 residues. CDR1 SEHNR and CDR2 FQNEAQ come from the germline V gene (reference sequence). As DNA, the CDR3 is TGTGCCAGCAGCGCCTTGGGACGGTACACTGAAGCTTTCTTT. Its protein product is CASSALGRYTEAFF.

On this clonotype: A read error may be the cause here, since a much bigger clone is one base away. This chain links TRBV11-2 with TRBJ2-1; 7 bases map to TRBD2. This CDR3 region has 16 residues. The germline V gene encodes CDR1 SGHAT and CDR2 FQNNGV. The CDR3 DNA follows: TGTGCCAGCAGCCCCCGGGGGAGGGCCCGCGGTGGTGAGGAGTTCTTC. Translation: CASSPRGRARGGEEFF.

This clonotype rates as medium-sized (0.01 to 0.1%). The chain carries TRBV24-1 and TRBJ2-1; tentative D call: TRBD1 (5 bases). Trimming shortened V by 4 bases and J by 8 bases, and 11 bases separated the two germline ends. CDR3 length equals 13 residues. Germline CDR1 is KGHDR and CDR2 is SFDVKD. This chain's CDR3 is CATSEPQGYEQFF. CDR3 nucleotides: TGTGCCACCAGTGAACCCCAGGGCTATGAGCAGTTCTTC.

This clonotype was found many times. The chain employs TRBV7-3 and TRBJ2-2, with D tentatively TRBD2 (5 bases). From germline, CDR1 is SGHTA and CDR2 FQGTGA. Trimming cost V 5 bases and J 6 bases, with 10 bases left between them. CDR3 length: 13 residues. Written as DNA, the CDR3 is TGTGCCAGCAGCACTGGACTTTCCGGGGAGCTGTTTTTT. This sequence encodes CASSTGLSGELFF.

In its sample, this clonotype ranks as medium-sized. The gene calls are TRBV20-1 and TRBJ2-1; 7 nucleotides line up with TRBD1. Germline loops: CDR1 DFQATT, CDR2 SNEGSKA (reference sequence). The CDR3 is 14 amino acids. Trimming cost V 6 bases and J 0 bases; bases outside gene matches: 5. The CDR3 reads CSANRDSSYNEQFF. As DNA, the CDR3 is TGCAGTGCCAACCGGGACAGCTCCTACAATGAGCAGTTCTTC.

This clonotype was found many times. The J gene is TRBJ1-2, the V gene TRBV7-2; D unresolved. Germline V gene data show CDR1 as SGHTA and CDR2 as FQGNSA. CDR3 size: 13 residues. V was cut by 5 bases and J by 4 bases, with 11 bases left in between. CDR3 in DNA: TGTGCCAGCAGCCCCCTCCCAGGCTATGGCTACACCTTC. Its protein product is CASSPLPGYGYTF.

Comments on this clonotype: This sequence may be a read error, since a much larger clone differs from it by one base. CDR3 region: CASSPSPPFTGELFF. The CDR3 nucleotides read TGTGCCAGCAGTCCCTCCCCCCCCTTCACCGGGGAGCTGTTTTTT. V gene TRBV6-2 or TRBV6-3 combines with J gene TRBJ2-2; D is unclear. CDR3 size: 15 residues. Per the germline V gene, CDR1 is MNHEY and CDR2 is SVGEGT. Trimming removed 5 bases at V and 4 bases at J, with 14 bases between.

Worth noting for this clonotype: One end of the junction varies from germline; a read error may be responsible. The CDR3 reads CASIQDPGLLVGEQFF. In DNA, the CDR3 is TGTGCCAGCATCCAAGACCCAGGACTACTGGTTGGTGAGCAGTTCTTC. The chain couples TRBV3-1 to TRBJ2-1; TRBD2 might be the D (6 bases). Germline-derived CDR1 and CDR2 are LGHDT and YNNKEL (reference sequence). The CDR3 is 16 residues long.

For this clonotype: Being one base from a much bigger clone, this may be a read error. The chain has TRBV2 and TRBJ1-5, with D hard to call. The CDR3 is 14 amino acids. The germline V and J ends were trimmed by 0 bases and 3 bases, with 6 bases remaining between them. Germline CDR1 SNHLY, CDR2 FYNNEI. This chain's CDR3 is CASSEAGYNQPQHF. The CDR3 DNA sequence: TGTGCCAGCAGTGAAGCGGGTTACAATCAGCCCCAGCATTTT.